This T cell receptor (beta chain) was identified in a study of neurological immune-mediated disorders. Study as a whole: There were roughly 35 multiple sclerosis patients. Of these, some 31 had relapsing-remitting MS and 3 had secondary progressive MS. Whole-study findings and limits: Among 34 multiple sclerosis patients, 18 had repertoires that phylogenetic grouping placed in one related-CDR3 cluster, a possible signature.

The cDNA came from 5'RACE, which used 10-nucleotide random UMIs. Every sequencing run returned over 200 million TCR-beta sequences, which were derived from 15-18 subjects. MiXCR, run by TCRdb on the 5' RACE reads, gives a single entry per CDR3 protein. The table records about 55,000 distinct CDR3 sequences, roughly 3.5% of them present only once. V shed 2 bases, J shed 4 bases, and the junction held 2 bases outside the gene matches. This CDR3 is built from 15 residues. CDR1 and CDR2 from the germline V gene are MNHEY and SMNVEV (reference sequence). This clonotype was seen repeatedly, ten times or more. Its specificity is not known.

This clonotype was obtained from a man younger than 40 with multiple sclerosis. The chain carries TRBV27 and TRBJ2-1; TRBD1 agrees at 10 bases. The source material was PBMCs. The CDR3 coding sequence is TGTGCCAGCAGTTTAGACAGGGGGCGGTACAATGAGCAGTTCTTC. It encodes CASSLDRGRYNEQFF.